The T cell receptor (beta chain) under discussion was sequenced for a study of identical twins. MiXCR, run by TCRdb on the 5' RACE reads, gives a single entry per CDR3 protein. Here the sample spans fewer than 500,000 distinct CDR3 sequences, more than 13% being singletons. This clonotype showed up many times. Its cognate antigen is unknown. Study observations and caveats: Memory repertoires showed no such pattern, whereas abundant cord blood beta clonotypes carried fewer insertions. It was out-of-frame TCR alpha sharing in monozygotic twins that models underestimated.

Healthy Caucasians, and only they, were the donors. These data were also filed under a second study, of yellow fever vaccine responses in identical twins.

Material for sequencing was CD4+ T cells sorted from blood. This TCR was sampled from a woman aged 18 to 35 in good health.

CDR3 sequence (DNA): TGTGCCAGCTATTACCCCGGCGGGGGGGCCAATGAGCAGTTCTTC. Translating gives CASYYPGGGANEQFF. The chain links TRBV12-3 or TRBV12-4 to TRBJ2-1; 9 bases are shared with TRBD2. The CDR3 extends over 15 amino acids. Trimming at V came to 8 bases and at J to 6 bases, leaving 11 bases not matched to a gene.